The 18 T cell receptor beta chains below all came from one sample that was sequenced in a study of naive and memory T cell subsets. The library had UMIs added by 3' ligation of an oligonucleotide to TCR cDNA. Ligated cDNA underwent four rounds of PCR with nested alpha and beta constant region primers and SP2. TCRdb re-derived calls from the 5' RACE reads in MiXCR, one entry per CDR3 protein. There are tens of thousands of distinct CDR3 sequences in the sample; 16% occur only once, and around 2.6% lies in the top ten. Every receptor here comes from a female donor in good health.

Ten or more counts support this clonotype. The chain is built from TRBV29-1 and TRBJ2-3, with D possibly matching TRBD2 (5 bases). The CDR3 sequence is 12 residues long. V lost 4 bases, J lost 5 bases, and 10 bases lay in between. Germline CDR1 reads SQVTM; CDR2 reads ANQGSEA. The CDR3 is CSVAIGEDTQYF. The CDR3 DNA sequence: TGCAGCGTTGCGATCGGGGAAGATACGCAGTATTTT.

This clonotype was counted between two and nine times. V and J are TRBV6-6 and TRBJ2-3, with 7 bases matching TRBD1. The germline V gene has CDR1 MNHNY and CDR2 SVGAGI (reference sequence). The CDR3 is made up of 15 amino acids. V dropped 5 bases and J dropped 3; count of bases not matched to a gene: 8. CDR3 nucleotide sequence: TGTGCCAGCAGTGGTAGGGGGCGAGGGACAGATACGCAGTATTTT. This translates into CASSGRGRGTDTQYF.

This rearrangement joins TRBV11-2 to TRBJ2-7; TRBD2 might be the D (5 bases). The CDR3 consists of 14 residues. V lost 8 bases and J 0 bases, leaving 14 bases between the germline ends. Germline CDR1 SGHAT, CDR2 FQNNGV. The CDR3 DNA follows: TGTGCCAGCGCCACCGGGCGGGCCTCCTACGAGCAGTACTTC. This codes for CASATGRASYEQYF.

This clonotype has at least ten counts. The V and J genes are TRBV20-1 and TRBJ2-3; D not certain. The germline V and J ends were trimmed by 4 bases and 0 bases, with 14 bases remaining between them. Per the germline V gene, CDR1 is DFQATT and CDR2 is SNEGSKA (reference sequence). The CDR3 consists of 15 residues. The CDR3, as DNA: TGCAGTGCTACAAGCCCGAAAAAAAGCACAGATACGCAGTATTTT. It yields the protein CSATSPKKSTDTQYF.

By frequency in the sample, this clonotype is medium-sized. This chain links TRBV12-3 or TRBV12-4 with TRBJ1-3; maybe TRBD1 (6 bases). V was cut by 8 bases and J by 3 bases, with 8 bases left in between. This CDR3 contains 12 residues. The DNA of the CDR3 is TGTGCCAGCGGAGGGGGTGGAAACACCATATATTTT. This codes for CASGGGGNTIYF.

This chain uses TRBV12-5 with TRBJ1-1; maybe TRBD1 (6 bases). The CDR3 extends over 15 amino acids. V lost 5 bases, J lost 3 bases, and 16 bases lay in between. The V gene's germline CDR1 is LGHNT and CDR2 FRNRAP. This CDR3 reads CASGLPSHRDTEAFF. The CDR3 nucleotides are TGTGCTAGTGGTCTCCCGAGCCACAGGGACACTGAAGCTTTCTTT.

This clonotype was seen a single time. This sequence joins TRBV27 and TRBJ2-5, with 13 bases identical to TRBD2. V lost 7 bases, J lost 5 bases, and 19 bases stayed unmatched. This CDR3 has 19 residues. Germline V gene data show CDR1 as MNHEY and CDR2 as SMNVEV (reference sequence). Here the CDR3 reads CASIRTRSELAGGRETQYF. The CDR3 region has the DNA TGTGCCAGCATCAGAACTCGATCAGAACTAGCGGGGGGGCGCGAGACCCAGTACTTC.

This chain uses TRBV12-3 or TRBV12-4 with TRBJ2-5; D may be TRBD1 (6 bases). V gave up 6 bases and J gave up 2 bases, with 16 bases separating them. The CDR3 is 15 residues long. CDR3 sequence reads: CASSSHGGGQETQYF. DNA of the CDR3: TGTGCCAGCAGCTCCCATGGGGGCGGACAAGAGACCCAGTACTTC.

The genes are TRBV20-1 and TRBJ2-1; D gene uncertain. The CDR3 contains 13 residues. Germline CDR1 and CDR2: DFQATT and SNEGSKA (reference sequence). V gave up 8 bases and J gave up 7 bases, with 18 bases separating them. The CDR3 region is CSSWTGWGNEQFF. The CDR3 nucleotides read TGCAGTTCTTGGACGGGCTGGGGAAATGAGCAGTTCTTC.

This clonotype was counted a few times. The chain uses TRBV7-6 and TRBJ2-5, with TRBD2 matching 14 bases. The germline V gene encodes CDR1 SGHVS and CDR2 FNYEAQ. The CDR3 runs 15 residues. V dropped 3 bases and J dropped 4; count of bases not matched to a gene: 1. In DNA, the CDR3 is TGTGCCAGCAGCTTGGGGACTAGCGGGGGAGAGACCCAGTACTTC. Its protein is CASSLGTSGGETQYF. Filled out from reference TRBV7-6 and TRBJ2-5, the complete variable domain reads GAGVSQSPRYKVTKRGQDVALRCDPISGHVSLYWYRQALGQGPEFLTYFNYEAQQDKSGLPNDRFSAERPEGSISTLTIQRTEQRDSAMYRCASSLGTSGGETQYFGPGTRLLVL.

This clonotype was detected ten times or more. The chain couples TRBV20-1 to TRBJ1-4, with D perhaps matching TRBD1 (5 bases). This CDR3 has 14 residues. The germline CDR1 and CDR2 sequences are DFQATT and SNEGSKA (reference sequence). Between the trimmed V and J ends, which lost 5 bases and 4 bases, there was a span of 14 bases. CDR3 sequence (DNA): TGCAGTGCTGGCCCCCCAGGGTTTAATGAAAAACTGTTTTTT. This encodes CSAGPPGFNEKLFF.

This chain's CDR3 is CASKPGQGAWDEQFF. The CDR3 coding sequence is TGTGCCAGCAAACCCGGACAGGGGGCGTGGGATGAGCAGTTCTTC. This chain joins TRBV28 and TRBJ2-1; 11 bases are a match to TRBD1. This CDR3 spans 15 amino acids. V lost 7 bases, J lost 8 bases, and 10 bases stayed unmatched. The germline V gene has CDR1 MDHEN and CDR2 SYDVKM.

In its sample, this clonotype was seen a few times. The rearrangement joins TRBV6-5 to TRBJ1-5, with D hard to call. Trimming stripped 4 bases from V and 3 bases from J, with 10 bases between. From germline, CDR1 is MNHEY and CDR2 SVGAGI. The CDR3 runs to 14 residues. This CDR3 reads CASSFLGLNQPQHF. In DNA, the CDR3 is TGTGCCAGCAGTTTTCTAGGGCTCAATCAGCCCCAGCATTTT.

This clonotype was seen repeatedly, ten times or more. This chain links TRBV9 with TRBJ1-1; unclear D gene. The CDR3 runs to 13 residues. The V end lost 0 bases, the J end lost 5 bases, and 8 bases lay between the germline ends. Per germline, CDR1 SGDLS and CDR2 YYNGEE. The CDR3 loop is CASSVATRTEAFF. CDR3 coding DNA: TGTGCCAGCAGCGTAGCTACGCGTACTGAAGCTTTCTTT.

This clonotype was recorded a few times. The chain's CDR3 is CSARDPFRGRRDTEAFF. The CDR3 coding sequence is TGCAGTGCTAGAGATCCCTTCAGGGGGCGCAGGGACACTGAAGCTTTCTTT. The chain links TRBV20-1 to TRBJ1-1; the match to TRBD1 covers 8 bases. The CDR3 consists of 17 residues. J was trimmed by 3 bases and V by 0 bases; bases with no gene match: 12. CDR1 is DFQATT and CDR2 is SNEGSKA in the germline V gene (reference sequence).

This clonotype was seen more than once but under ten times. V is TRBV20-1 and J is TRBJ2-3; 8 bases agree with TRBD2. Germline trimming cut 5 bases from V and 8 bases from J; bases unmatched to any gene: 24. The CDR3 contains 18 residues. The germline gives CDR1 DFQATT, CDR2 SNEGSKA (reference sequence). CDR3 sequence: CSAPTTSAIASTRGTQYF. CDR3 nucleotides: TGCAGTGCTCCTACGACTAGCGCTATCGCCTCGACGCGGGGTACGCAGTATTTT.

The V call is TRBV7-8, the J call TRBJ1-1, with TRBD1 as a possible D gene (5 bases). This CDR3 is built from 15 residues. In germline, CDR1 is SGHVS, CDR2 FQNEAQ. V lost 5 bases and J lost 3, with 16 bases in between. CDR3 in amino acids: CASSPTRGLDTEAFF. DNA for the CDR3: TGTGCCAGCAGCCCAACCCGGGGGTTAGACACTGAAGCTTTCTTT.

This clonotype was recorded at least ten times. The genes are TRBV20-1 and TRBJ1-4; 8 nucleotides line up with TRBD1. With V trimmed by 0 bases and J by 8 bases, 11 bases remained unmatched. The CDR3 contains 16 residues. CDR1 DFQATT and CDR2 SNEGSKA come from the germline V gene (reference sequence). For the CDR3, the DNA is TGCAGTGCTAGAGATGGGACAGGCGTCGCGGGGGAAAAACTGTTTTTT. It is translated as CSARDGTGVAGEKLFF.